These 5 T cell receptor beta chains share one sample of origin, sequenced in a study of radiotherapy plus CTLA-4 blockade in lung cancer. Here immunoSEQ multiplex PCR was the method, and the copy in TCRdb shows in-frame clones only, minus some. Of 90,000 to 95,000 clones listed, around 82% are singletons. The sequencing used peripheral blood, collected from a patient treated with radiotherapy plus ipilimumab. These TCRs come from a human donor with non-small cell lung cancer who had stable disease on radiotherapy plus ipilimumab.

The CDR3 DNA reads TGTGCCTGGAGCCGGGGACAGGGGTCTGAAAAACTGTTTTTT. It yields the protein CAWSRGQGSEKLFF. The chain employs TRBV30 and TRBJ1-4; 10 bases align to TRBD1. This CDR3 is built from 14 residues. Germline lookup yields CDR1 GTSNPN and CDR2 SVGIG (reference sequence). Trimming cost V 3 bases and J 7 bases; bases outside gene matches: 5.

The genes are TRBV9 and TRBJ2-2, with D unclear. CDR1 and CDR2 from the germline V gene are SGDLS and YYNGEE. The germline V and J ends were trimmed by 7 bases and 4 bases, with 14 bases remaining between them. The CDR3 has 14 residues. This CDR3 reads CASVRDLGTGELFF. CDR3 nucleotides: TGTGCCAGCGTCCGCGACTTAGGCACCGGGGAGCTGTTTTTT.

This chain joins TRBV6-1 and TRBJ2-1; D is undetermined. Per the germline V gene, CDR1 is MNHNS and CDR2 is SASEGT. Trimming took 5 bases from V and 10 from J, leaving 9 bases between them. CDR3 length: 11 amino acids. DNA for the CDR3: TGTGCCAGCAGTTGGGCCCAGGAGCAGTTCTTC. It specifies CASSWAQEQFF.

This clone was counted a few times. Here the CDR3 DNA reads TGCAGCGCGAGGGAGGCGGGGGAGGGAGGCTATGGCTACACCTTC. Its protein is CSAREAGEGGYGYTF. The J gene is TRBJ1-2, the V gene TRBV29-1, with D perhaps TRBD1 (5 bases). This CDR3 contains 15 residues. CDR1 is SQVTM and CDR2 is ANQGSEA in the germline V gene. V lost 7 bases to trimming and J lost 4 bases, with 22 bases between them.

J is TRBJ2-7 and V is TRBV10-3; 7 bases are shared with TRBD1. Germline CDR1 reads ENHRY; CDR2 reads SYGVKD. The CDR3 sequence is 14 residues long. V lost 3 bases to trimming and J lost 3 bases; unmatched junction nucleotides: 5. The CDR3 sequence is CAISDETGFYEQYF. The CDR3 DNA follows: TGTGCCATCAGTGATGAGACAGGGTTCTACGAGCAGTACTTC.